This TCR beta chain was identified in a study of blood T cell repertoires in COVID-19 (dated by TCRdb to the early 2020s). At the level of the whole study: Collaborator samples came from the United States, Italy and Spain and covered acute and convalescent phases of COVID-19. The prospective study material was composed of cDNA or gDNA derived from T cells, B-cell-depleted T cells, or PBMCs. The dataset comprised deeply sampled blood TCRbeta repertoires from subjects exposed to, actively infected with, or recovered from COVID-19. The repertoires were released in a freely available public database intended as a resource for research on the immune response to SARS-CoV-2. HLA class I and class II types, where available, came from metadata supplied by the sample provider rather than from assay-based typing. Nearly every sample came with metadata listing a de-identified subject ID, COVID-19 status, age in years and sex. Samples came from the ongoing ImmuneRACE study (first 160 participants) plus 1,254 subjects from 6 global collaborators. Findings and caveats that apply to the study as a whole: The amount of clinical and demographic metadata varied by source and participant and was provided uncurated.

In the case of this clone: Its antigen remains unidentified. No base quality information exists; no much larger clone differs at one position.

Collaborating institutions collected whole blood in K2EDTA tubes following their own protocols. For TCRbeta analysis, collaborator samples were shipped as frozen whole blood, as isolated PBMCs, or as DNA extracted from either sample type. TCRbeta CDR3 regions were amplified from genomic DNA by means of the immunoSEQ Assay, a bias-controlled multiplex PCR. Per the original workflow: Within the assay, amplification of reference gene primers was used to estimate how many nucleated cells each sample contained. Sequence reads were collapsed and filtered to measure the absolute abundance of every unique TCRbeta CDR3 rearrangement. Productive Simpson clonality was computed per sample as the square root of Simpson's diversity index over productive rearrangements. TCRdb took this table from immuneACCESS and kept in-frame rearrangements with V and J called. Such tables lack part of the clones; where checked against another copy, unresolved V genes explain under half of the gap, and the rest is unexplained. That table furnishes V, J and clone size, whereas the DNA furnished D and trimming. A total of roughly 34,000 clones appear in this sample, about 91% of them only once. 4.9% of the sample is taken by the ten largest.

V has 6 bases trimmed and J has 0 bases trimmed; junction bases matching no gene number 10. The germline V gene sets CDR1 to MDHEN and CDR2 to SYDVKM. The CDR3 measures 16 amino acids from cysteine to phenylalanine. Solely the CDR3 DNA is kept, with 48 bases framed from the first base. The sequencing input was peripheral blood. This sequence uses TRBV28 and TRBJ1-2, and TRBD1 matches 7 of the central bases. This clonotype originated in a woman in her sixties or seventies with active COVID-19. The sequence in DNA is TGTGCCAGCAGCCCTCCCGGACAGGCAGCTAACTATGGCTACACCTTC. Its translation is CASSPPGQAANYGYTF.